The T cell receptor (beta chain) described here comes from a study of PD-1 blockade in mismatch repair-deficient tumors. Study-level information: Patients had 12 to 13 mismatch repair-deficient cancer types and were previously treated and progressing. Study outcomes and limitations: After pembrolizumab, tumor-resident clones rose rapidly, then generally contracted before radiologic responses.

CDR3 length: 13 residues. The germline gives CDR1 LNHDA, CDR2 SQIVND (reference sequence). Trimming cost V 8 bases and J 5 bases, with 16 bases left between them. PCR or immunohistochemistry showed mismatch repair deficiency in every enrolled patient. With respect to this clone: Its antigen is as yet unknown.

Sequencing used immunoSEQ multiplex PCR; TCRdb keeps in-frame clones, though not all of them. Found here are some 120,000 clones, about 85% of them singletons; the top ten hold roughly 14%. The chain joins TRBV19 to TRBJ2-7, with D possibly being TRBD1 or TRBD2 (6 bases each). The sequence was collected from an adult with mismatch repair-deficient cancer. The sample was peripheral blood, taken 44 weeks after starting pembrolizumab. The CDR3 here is CASGRTGRHEQYF. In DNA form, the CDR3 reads TGTGCCAGTGGACGCACAGGGAGGCACGAGCAGTACTTC.